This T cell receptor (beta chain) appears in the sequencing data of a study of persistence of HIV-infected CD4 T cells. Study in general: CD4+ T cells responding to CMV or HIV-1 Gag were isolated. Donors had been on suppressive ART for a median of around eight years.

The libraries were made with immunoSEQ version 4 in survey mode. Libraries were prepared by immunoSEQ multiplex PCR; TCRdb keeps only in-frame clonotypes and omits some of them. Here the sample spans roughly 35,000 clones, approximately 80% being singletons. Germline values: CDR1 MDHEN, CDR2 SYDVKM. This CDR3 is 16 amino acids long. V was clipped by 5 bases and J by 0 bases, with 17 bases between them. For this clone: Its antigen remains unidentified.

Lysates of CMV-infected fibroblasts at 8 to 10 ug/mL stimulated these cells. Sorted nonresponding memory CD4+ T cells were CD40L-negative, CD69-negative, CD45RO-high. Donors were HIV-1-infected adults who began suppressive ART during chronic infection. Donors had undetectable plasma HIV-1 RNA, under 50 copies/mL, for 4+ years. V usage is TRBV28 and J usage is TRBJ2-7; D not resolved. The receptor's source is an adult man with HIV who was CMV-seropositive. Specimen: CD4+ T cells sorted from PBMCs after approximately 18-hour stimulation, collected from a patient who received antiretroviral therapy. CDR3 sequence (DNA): TGTGCCAGCAGTCCCCAGATAGAACGAAGCTCCTACGAGCAGTACTTC. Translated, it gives CASSPQIERSSYEQYF.